Ten or more counts support the clone carrying this T cell receptor beta chain. J was trimmed by 5 bases and V by 0 bases; bases with no gene match: 4. Germline-derived CDR1 and CDR2 are KGHSH and LQKENI. The CDR3 is made up of 15 amino acids. The data were obtained in a study of T cells in Graves' hyperthyroidism and ophthalmopathy. Study-wide background: Peripheral blood was acquired at first diagnosis, ahead of any therapy whatsoever.

Authors of the study amplified TCR beta CDR3 regions from RNA transcripts. During a first-round RT-PCR of the TCR CDR3, the HTBI primer set was used. From the multiplex PCR reads, TCRdb called clonotypes with MiXCR, one entry per CDR3 protein. This sample carries a few hundred thousand distinct CDR3 sequences, approximately 14% of them seen once, and the ten largest clones take 11% to 15%. The V gene is TRBV18, the J gene TRBJ2-1, with 7 bases that match TRBD2. The TCR sequence derives from a woman younger than 30 with Graves' hyperthyroidism. Specimen: blood. The CDR3 coding sequence is TGTGCCAGCTCACCACCGGGACTACGAGACAATGAGCAGTTCTTC. Its protein product is CASSPPGLRDNEQFF.